This T cell receptor (beta chain) was recorded in a study of Ad26.COV2.S vaccination and SARS-CoV-2 variants. Measured with immunoSEQ multiplex PCR; TCRdb has only the in-frame clones, and not every one. This sample has approximately 300,000 clones; more than 70% occur once, and the top ten carry 1.9%. In regard to this clone: The antigen remains unidentified.

The study's findings and limits: Assessments of TCR breadth and depth may have underestimated the total T cell responses.

The treatment is: roughly 19 received Ad26.COV2.S at low or high dose, single or two shots; several received placebo; per-sample allocation not given. The samples were gathered on day 63 after the first injection of vaccine or placebo. This material consisted of peripheral blood, taken in a trial of Ad26.COV2.S vaccine versus placebo. This sequence originates from a person between 18 and 59 years old who received the Ad26.COV2.S COVID-19 vaccine or a placebo.

The CDR3: CASSRGGGPSYEQYF. The DNA of the CDR3 is TGTGCCAGCTCACGGGGCGGGGGCCCTTCCTACGAGCAGTACTTC. The rearrangement joins TRBV18 to TRBJ2-7, with D possibly being TRBD2 (7 bases). Germline V gene lookup returns CDR1 KGHSH and CDR2 LQKENI. The CDR3 runs to 15 residues. V was cut by 4 bases and J by 1 base, with 14 bases left in between.